A selection of T cell receptor beta chains follows, all from one sample in a study of shared clonotypes between healthy human individuals. The repertoire was sequenced with immunoSEQ multiplex PCR; TCRdb's copy has only in-frame clones and lacks some. The data show some 2,000,000 clones, 85% to 95% seen once. The source material was naive CD4+ T cells sorted from blood. Receptors were obtained from a man aged 18 to 35 in good health. Each CDR3 is given with its conserved first and last residue. Each record gives: V gene, J gene, D gene, clone size, CDR3 DNA, CDR3 protein. A D gene is named only where the DNA matches it firmly. Size values are once, few and many counts, or a class for expanded clones, and some rows have none.

V: TRBV6-6
J: TRBJ1-1
D: -
size: -
DNA: TGTGCCAGCAGGGCTAAAGCTTTCTTT
CDR3: CASRAKAFF

V: TRBV6-4
J: TRBJ1-6
D: -
size: -
DNA: TGTGCCAGCAGTGATACGGGACTTAATGTTCCGGTCCACTTT
CDR3: CASSDTGLNVPVHF

V: TRBV11-2
J: TRBJ2-5
D: -
size: -
DNA: TGTGCCAGCAGCTCAGGTAGAGGTAGGGAGACCCAGTACTTC
CDR3: CASSSGRGRETQYF

V: TRBV5-1
J: TRBJ2-5
D: -
size: -
DNA: TGCGCCAGCAGCCTCGTAGTACAAGAGACCCAGTACTTC
CDR3: CASSLVVQETQYF

V: TRBV11-2
J: TRBJ2-2
D: -
size: -
DNA: TGTGCCAGCAGCTTTGTTTTGGGGGCCGGGGAGCTGTTTTTT
CDR3: CASSFVLGAGELFF

V: TRBV5-4
J: TRBJ2-3
D: TRBD1
size: -
DNA: TGTGCCAGCAGCTTAGTGCATCAGGGGGCGCATACGCAGTATTTT
CDR3: CASSLVHQGAHTQYF

V: TRBV9
J: TRBJ2-2
D: -
size: once
DNA: TGTCCCGATGCCGGGGAGCTGTTTTTT
CDR3: CPDAGELFF

V: TRBV5-1
J: TRBJ2-5
D: -
size: -
DNA: TGCGCCAGCAGCTCCGGAGGTAGCCAAGAGACCCAGTACTTC
CDR3: CASSSGGSQETQYF

V: TRBV5-4
J: TRBJ2-7
D: -
size: -
DNA: TGTGCCAGCAGCCCCACCGGGACACTTTCCTACGAGCAGTACTTC
CDR3: CASSPTGTLSYEQYF

V: TRBV19
J: TRBJ1-5
D: -
size: -
DNA: TGTGCCAGTAGTCGTCCAAGGGAGCCCCAGCATTTT
CDR3: CASSRPREPQHF

V: TRBV10-3
J: TRBJ2-5
D: TRBD1
size: -
DNA: TGTGCCATCATGGCAACAGGGGTCGAGACCCAGTACTTC
CDR3: CAIMATGVETQYF

V: TRBV7-8
J: TRBJ2-7
D: TRBD1
size: -
DNA: TGTGCCAGCAGCTTAGCGCGGGACAGGCTCTACGAGCAGTACTTC
CDR3: CASSLARDRLYEQYF

V: TRBV6-5
J: TRBJ2-1
D: -
size: -
DNA: TGTGCCAGCAGTTATACGCTTTCCTCCTACAATGAGCAGTTCTTC
CDR3: CASSYTLSSYNEQFF

V: TRBV30
J: TRBJ1-5
D: TRBD1
size: -
DNA: TGTGCCTGGAGTGGGGGACAGGGGGACAATAGCAATCAGCCCCAGCATTTT
CDR3: CAWSGGQGDNSNQPQHF

V: TRBV27
J: TRBJ1-3
D: -
size: -
DNA: TGTGCCAGCAAGGGGCAGGCCATCGTTCCACCTGGAAACACCATATATTTT
CDR3: CASKGQAIVPPGNTIYF

V: TRBV7-3
J: TRBJ1-6
D: -
size: -
DNA: TGTGCCAGCAGCTCTAATGGGGCAGACCCAAATTCACCCCTCCACTTT
CDR3: CASSSNGADPNSPLHF

V: TRBV10-3
J: TRBJ1-1
D: -
size: -
DNA: TGTGCCATCACCGTGACAGAGAACACTGAAGCTTTCTTT
CDR3: CAITVTENTEAFF

V: TRBV25-1
J: TRBJ1-6
D: TRBD1
size: -
DNA: TGTGCCAGCAGTGACCCAGGGGGCAGTTCACCCCTCCACTTT
CDR3: CASSDPGGSSPLHF

V: TRBV2
J: TRBJ2-7
D: TRBD2
size: -
DNA: TGTGCCAGCACCGGACTAGCGGGAGAAGAGCAGTACTTC
CDR3: CASTGLAGEEQYF

V: TRBV7-9
J: TRBJ2-5
D: TRBD2
size: -
DNA: TGTGCCAGCAGCAATCATCGACTAGCGAGGGAAGAGACCCAGTACTTC
CDR3: CASSNHRLAREETQYF

V: TRBV28
J: TRBJ2-4
D: TRBD1
size: -
DNA: TGTGCCAGCAGTTTCTCTACAGGGGGCAACGCCAAAAACATTCAGTACTTC
CDR3: CASSFSTGGNAKNIQYF

V: TRBV29-1
J: TRBJ2-1
D: -
size: -
DNA: TGCAGCGTTGAAGATCAACAGGGATCGAAGCAGTTCTTC
CDR3: CSVEDQQGSKQFF

V: TRBV10-3
J: TRBJ2-7
D: TRBD1
size: -
DNA: TGTGCCATCAGTCCCGGGACAGGGGGCTACGAGCAGTACTTC
CDR3: CAISPGTGGYEQYF

V: TRBV30
J: TRBJ1-1
D: TRBD1
size: -
DNA: TGTGCCTGTGACAGGGTGAACACTGAAGCTTTCTTT
CDR3: CACDRVNTEAFF

V: TRBV7-9
J: TRBJ2-7
D: -
size: -
DNA: TGTGCCAGCAGCTCAACAGTCAGCTCCTACGAGCAGTACTTC
CDR3: CASSSTVSSYEQYF

V: TRBV18
J: TRBJ1-4
D: -
size: -
DNA: TGTGCCAGCTCACCGAGACAGAATAATGAAAAACTGTTTTTT
CDR3: CASSPRQNNEKLFF

V: TRBV5-1
J: TRBJ2-1
D: TRBD1
size: -
DNA: TGCGCCAGCAGCCCCCGCCCAGGGGGTAAAAGCTCCTACAATGAGCAGTTCTTC
CDR3: CASSPRPGGKSSYNEQFF

V: TRBV5-6
J: TRBJ1-2
D: TRBD1
size: -
DNA: TGTGCCAGCAGCGGCCCAAGGGGGCAGGGCTATGGCTACACCTTC
CDR3: CASSGPRGQGYGYTF

V: TRBV5-6
J: TRBJ1-4
D: -
size: once
DNA: TGTGCCAGCAGCCCCCGCCCCGAGTTAAAACTGTTTTTT
CDR3: CASSPRPELKLFF

V: TRBV6-5
J: TRBJ1-1
D: -
size: -
DNA: TGTGCCAGCAGTCGGATGAACACTGAAGCTTTCTTT
CDR3: CASSRMNTEAFF

V: TRBV14
J: TRBJ1-2
D: -
size: -
DNA: TGTGCCAGCAGCCAAGTAGGGTTTAACTATGGCTACACCTTC
CDR3: CASSQVGFNYGYTF

V: TRBV10-2
J: TRBJ2-2
D: TRBD1
size: -
DNA: TGCGCCAGCAGCGGACAGGGGGTGGACACCGGGGAGCTGTTTTTT
CDR3: CASSGQGVDTGELFF

V: TRBV4-3
J: TRBJ2-1
D: TRBD2
size: once
DNA: TGCGCCAGCAGCCAAGAAACTAGCGCAACTTACAATGAGCAGTTCTTC
CDR3: CASSQETSATYNEQFF

V: TRBV19
J: TRBJ1-1
D: -
size: few
DNA: TGTGCCAGTAGTATACAGGGAATAGAGAACACTGAAGCTTTCTTT
CDR3: CASSIQGIENTEAFF

V: TRBV28
J: TRBJ1-5
D: -
size: once
DNA: TGTGCCAGCAGCCGCCCAAACAGCAATCAGCCCCAGCATTTT
CDR3: CASSRPNSNQPQHF

V: TRBV7-9
J: TRBJ2-1
D: TRBD2
size: -
DNA: TGTGCCGGGGGGATAGCGGGAGATAGGGATGAGCAGTTCTTC
CDR3: CAGGIAGDRDEQFF

V: TRBV7-2
J: TRBJ2-7
D: -
size: -
DNA: TGTGCCAGCAGCGACGGGCAGGGACCCTACGAGCAGTACTTC
CDR3: CASSDGQGPYEQYF

V: TRBV10-3
J: TRBJ1-1
D: TRBD1
size: -
DNA: TGTGCCATCAGTGTCCAGGACAGGGGAGTTAACACTGAAGCTTTCTTT
CDR3: CAISVQDRGVNTEAFF

V: TRBV6-5
J: TRBJ1-1
D: -
size: -
DNA: TGTGCCAGCGCCCGGACGGGGAACACTGAAGCTTTCTTT
CDR3: CASARTGNTEAFF

V: TRBV10-1
J: TRBJ1-5
D: -
size: once
DNA: TGCGCCAGCAGTGAGTCGACGGGGCAGCCCCAGCATTTT
CDR3: CASSESTGQPQHF

V: TRBV5-6
J: TRBJ1-1
D: -
size: -
DNA: TGTGCCAGCAGCTCCAGGGGATTAACTTATGAAGCTTTCTTT
CDR3: CASSSRGLTYEAFF

V: TRBV5-6
J: TRBJ2-6
D: TRBD1
size: -
DNA: TGTGCCAGCCTCAGGGGGCCTGGGGCCAACGTCCTGACTTTC
CDR3: CASLRGPGANVLTF

V: TRBV11-3
J: TRBJ2-1
D: TRBD2
size: -
DNA: TGTGCCAGCAGCTTCGGACTAGCGGCTGACAATGAGCAGTTCTTC
CDR3: CASSFGLAADNEQFF

V: TRBV19
J: TRBJ1-2
D: -
size: -
DNA: TGTGCCAGTAGTACAGACAGGAACTATGGCTACACCTTC
CDR3: CASSTDRNYGYTF

V: TRBV5-1
J: TRBJ2-5
D: TRBD2
size: -
DNA: TGCGCCAGCAGCGCACAAGCGGGGTACCAAGAGACCCAGTACTTC
CDR3: CASSAQAGYQETQYF

V: TRBV28
J: TRBJ2-5
D: TRBD2
size: -
DNA: TGTGCCAGCAGCTCCCTTCCGACTAGCGGGGGGGCCTGGACCCAGTACTTC
CDR3: CASSSLPTSGGAWTQYF

V: TRBV6-5
J: TRBJ1-1
D: -
size: -
DNA: TGTGCCAGCAGTTTGGCCAGGGTTTCTGGTGAAGCTTTCTTT
CDR3: CASSLARVSGEAFF

V: TRBV2
J: TRBJ2-5
D: -
size: -
DNA: TGTGCCAGCAGTGCTCAAGGGGCGGGGGAGACCCAGTACTTC
CDR3: CASSAQGAGETQYF

V: TRBV2
J: TRBJ2-1
D: TRBD1
size: -
DNA: TGTGCCAGCAATGGACAGGGAACGTACAATGAGCAGTTCTTC
CDR3: CASNGQGTYNEQFF

V: TRBV6-1
J: TRBJ2-1
D: -
size: -
DNA: TGTGCCAGCGTTATGGGACTTTACAATGAGCAGTTCTTC
CDR3: CASVMGLYNEQFF

V: TRBV27
J: TRBJ1-5
D: -
size: once
DNA: TGTGCCAGCAGTTTACAGGGATTTGGTCAGCCCCAGCATTTT
CDR3: CASSLQGFGQPQHF

V: TRBV29-1
J: TRBJ1-2
D: TRBD1
size: -
DNA: TGCAGCGTTGATTCTACCCGTGGGAGACAGGGGTTCAACTATGGCTACACCTTC
CDR3: CSVDSTRGRQGFNYGYTF